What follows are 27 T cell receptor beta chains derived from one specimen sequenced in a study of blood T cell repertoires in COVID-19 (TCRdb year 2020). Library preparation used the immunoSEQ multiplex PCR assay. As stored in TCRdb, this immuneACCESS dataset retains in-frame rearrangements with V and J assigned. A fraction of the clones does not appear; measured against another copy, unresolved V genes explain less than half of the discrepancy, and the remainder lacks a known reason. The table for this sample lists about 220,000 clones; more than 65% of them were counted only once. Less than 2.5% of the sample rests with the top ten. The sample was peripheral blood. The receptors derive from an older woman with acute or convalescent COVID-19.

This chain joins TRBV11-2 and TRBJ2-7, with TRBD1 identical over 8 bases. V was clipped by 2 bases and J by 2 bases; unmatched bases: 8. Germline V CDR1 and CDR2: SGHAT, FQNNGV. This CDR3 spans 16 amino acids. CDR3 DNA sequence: TGTGCCAGCAGCTTACTGGCGTTGGACAGGGCCTACGAGCAGTACTTC. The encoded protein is CASSLLALDRAYEQYF.

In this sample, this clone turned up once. CDR3: CASSFLDSRQETQYF. CDR3 DNA sequence: TGTGCCAGCAGTTTCCTCGACAGTCGCCAAGAGACCCAGTACTTC. The chain recombines TRBV27 with TRBJ2-5, with D maybe TRBD1 (5 bases). The germline V gene encodes CDR1 MNHEY and CDR2 SMNVEV (reference sequence). Trimming cost V 3 bases and J 1 base, with 12 bases left between them. The CDR3 is 15 residues long.

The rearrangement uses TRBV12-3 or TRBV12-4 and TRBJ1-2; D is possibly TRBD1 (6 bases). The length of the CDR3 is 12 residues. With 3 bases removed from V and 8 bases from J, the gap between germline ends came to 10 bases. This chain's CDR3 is CASSFGGGGYTF. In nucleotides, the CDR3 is TGTGCCAGCAGTTTCGGTGGGGGCGGCTACACCTTC.

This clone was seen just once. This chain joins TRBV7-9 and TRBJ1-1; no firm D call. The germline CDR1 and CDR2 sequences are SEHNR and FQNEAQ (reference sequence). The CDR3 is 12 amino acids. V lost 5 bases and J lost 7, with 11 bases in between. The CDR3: CASSVQGVEAFF. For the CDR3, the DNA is TGTGCCAGCAGCGTACAAGGAGTTGAAGCTTTCTTT.

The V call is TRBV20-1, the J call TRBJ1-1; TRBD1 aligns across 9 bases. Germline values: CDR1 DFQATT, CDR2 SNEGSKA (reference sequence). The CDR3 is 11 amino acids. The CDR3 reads CSYRGLTEAFF. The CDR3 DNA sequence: TGCAGCTACAGGGGGCTCACTGAAGCTTTCTTT.

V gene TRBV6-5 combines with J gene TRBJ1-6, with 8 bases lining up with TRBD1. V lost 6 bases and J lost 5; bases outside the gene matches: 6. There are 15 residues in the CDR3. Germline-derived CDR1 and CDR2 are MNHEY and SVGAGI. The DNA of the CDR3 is TGTGCCAGCAGCCGATCGACAGGGGATAATTCACCCCTCCACTTT. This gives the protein CASSRSTGDNSPLHF.

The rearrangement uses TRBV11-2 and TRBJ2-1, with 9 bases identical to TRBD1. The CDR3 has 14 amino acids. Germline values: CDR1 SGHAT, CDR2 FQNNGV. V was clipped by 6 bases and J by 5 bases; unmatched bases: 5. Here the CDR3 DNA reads TGTGCCAGCAGTCCGGGACAGGGCAACAATGAGCAGTTCTTC. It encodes CASSPGQGNNEQFF.

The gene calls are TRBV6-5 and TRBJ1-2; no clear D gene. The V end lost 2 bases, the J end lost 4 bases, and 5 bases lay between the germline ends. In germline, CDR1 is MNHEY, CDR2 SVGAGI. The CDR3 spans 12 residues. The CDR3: CASSYTGYGYTF. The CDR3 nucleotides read TGTGCCAGCAGTTACACCGGCTATGGCTACACCTTC.

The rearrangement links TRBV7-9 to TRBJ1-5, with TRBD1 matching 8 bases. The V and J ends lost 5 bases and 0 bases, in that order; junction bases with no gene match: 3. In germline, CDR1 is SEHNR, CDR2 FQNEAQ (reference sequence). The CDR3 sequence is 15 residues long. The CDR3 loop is CASSRTGNSNQPQHF. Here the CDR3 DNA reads TGTGCCAGCAGCCGGACAGGGAATAGCAATCAGCCCCAGCATTTT.

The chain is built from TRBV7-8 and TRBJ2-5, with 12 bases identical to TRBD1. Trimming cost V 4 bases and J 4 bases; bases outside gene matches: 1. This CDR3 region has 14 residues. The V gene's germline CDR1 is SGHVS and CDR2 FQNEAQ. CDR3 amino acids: CASSWDRGPETQYF. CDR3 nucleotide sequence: TGTGCCAGCAGCTGGGACAGGGGGCCAGAGACCCAGTACTTC.

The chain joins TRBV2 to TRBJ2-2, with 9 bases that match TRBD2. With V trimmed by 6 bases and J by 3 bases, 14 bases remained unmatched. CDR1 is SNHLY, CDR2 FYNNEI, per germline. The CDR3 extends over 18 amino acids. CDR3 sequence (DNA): TGTGCCAGCAGCTGGACTAGCGAGACCCTCGTGCACACCGGGGAGCTGTTTTTT. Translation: CASSWTSETLVHTGELFF. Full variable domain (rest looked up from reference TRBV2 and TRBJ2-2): EPEVTQTPSHQVTQMGQEVILRCVPISNHLYFYWYRQILGQKVEFLVSFYNNEISEKSEIFDDQFSVERPDGSNFTLKIRSTKLEDSAMYFCASSWTSETLVHTGELFFGEGSRLTVL.

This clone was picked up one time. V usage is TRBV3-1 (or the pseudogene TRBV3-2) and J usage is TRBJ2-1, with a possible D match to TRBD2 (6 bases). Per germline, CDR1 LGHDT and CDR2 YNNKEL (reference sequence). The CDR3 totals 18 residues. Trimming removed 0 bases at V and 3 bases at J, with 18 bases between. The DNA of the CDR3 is TGTGCCAGCAGCCAAGACCAAGGGCCGGGACTGTACTACAATGAGCAGTTCTTC. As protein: CASSQDQGPGLYYNEQFF.

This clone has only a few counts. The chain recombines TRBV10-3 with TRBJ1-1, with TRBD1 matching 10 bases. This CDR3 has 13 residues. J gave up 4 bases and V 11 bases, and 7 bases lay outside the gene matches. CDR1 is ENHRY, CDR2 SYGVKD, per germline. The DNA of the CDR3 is TGTGCCTCTCGGACAGGGGGGACCACTGAAGCTTTCTTT. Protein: CASRTGGTTEAFF.

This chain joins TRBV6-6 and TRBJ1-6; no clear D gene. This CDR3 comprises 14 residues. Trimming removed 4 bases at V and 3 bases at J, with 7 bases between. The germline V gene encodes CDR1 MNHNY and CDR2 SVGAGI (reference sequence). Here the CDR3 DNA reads TGTGCCAGCAGTTCCCGGGACTATAATTCACCCCTCCACTTT. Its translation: CASSSRDYNSPLHF.

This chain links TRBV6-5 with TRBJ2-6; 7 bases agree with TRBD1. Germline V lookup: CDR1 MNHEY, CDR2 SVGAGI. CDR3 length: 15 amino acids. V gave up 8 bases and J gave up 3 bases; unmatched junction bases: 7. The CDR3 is CASGTRDSGANVLTF. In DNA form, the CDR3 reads TGTGCCAGCGGGACCCGGGACAGTGGGGCCAACGTCCTGACTTTC.

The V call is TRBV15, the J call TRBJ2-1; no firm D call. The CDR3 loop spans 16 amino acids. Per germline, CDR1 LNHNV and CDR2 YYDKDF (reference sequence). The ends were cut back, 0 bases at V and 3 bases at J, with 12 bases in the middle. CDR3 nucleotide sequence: TGTGCCACCAGCAGAGATGACTCTTTGAGCTACAATGAGCAGTTCTTC. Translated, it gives CATSRDDSLSYNEQFF.

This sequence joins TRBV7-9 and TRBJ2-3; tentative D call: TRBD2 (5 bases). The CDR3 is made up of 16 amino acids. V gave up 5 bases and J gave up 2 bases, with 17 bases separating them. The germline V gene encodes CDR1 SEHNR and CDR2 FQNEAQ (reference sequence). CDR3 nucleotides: TGTGCCAGCAGCCCCGGAAGGGAGTCCGTCACAGATACGCAGTATTTT. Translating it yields CASSPGRESVTDTQYF.

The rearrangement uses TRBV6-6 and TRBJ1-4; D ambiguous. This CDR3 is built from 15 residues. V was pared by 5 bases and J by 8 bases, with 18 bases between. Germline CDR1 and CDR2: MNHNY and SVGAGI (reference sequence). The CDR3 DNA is TGTGCCAGCAGTCGCTTTGGATCCGGGGAGGAAAAACTGTTTTTT. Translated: CASSRFGSGEEKLFF.

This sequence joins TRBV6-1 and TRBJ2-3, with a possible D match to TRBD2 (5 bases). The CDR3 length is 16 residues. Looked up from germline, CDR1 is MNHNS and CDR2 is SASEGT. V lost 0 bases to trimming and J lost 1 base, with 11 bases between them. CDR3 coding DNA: TGTGCCAGCAGTGAAGCGGGGAGTGGCGGCACAGATACGCAGTATTTT. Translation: CASSEAGSGGTDTQYF.

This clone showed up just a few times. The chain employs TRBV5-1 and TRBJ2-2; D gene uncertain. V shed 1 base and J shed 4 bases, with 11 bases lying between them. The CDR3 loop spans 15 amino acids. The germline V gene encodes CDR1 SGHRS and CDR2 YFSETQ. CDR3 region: CASSLPQRGTGELFF. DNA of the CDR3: TGCGCCAGCAGCTTGCCGCAGCGAGGCACCGGGGAGCTGTTTTTT.

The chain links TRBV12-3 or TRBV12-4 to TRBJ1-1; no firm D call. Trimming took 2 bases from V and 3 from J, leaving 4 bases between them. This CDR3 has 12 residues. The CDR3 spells CASSLTDTEAFF. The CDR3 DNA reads TGTGCCAGCAGTTTAACGGACACTGAAGCTTTCTTT.

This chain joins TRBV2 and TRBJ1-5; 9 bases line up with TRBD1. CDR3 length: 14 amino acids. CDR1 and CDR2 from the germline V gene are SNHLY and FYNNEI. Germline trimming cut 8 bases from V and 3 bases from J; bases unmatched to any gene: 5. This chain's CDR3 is CASAGQGNNQPQHF. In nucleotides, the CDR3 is TGTGCCAGCGCGGGACAGGGAAACAATCAGCCCCAGCATTTT.

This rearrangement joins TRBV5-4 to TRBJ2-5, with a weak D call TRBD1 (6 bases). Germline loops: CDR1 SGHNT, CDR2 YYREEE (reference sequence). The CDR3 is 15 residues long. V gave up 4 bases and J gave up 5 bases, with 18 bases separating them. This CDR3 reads CASSPTPRGGETQYF. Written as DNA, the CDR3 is TGTGCCAGCAGCCCCACCCCCAGGGGCGGGGAGACCCAGTACTTC.

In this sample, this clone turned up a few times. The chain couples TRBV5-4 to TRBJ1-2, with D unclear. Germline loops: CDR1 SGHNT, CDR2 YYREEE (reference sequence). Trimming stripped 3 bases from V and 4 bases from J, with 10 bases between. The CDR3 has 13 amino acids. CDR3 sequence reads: CASSSRWSYGYTF. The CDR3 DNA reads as TGTGCCAGCAGCTCGCGTTGGAGCTATGGCTACACCTTC.

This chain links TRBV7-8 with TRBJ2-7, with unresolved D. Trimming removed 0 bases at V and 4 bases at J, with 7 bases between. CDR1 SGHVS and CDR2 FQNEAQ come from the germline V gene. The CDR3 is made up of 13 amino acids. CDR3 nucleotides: TGTGCCAGCAGCTTAGCGGGCCGTTACGAGCAGTACTTC. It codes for CASSLAGRYEQYF.

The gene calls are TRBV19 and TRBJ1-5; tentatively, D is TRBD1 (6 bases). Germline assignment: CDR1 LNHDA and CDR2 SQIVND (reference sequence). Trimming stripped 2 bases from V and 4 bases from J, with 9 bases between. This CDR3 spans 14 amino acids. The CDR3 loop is CASSISQGNQPQHF. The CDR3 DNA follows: TGTGCCAGTAGTATAAGTCAGGGGAATCAGCCCCAGCATTTT.

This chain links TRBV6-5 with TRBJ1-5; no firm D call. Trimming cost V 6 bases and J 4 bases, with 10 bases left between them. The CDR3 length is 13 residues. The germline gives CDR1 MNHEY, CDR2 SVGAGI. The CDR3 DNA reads TGTGCCAGCAGCGCCTACCAAAATCAGCCCCAGCATTTT. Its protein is CASSAYQNQPQHF.